This TCR beta chain was retrieved from a study of tumor-infiltrating lymphocytes in primary liver carcinoma. About this clonotype itself: One junction end disagrees with the germline gene, perhaps due to a read error.

Using a constant-region primer together with ProtoScript II reverse transcriptase, TCR beta cDNA was made from approximately 500 ng of total RNA. Three nested multiplex PCR rounds, a slightly modified ARM-PCR method, built the TCR beta libraries. TRBV1-TRBV30 forward and Cbeta reverse primers drove the first two approximately 11-cycle rounds. In TCRdb, the multiplex PCR reads were re-called with MiXCR into one record per CDR3 protein. This sample yields about 99,000 distinct CDR3 sequences, of which about three quarters are seen a single time; roughly 10% belongs to the top ten. Germline CDR1 and CDR2: MNHNS and SASEGT. This CDR3 region has 14 residues. Without any cell sorting, roughly 20-32 mg of bulk tissue yielded co-extracted RNA and DNA.

This receptor was identified in a woman in her sixties with primary liver carcinoma and hepatitis B virus infection. Sequenced material: liver tumor tissue from sampling region 5. The subset: tumor region T5, tumor centre. The rearrangement links TRBV6-1 to TRBJ2-1, with 8 bases that match TRBD2. The CDR3 is CATRAGDTYKEQFF. The CDR3 DNA follows: TGTGCCACAAGAGCGGGGGACACCTACAAAGAGCAGTTCTTC.